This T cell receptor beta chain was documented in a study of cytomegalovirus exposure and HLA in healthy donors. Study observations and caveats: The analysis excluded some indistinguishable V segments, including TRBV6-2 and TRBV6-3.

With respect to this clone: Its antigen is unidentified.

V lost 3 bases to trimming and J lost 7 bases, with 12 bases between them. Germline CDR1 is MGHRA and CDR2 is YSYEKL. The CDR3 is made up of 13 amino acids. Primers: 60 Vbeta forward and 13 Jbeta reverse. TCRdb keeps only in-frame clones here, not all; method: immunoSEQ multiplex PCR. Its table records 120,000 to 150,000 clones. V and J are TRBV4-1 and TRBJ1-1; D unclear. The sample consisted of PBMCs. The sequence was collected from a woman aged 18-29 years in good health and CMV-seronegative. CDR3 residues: CASSQSTRFEAFF. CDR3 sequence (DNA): TGCGCCAGCAGCCAGTCGACACGGTTTGAAGCTTTCTTT.